The 5 T cell receptor beta chains given below trace back to one sample, sequenced in a study of T cell repertoires in cytomegalovirus infection. These receptors are not linked to any known antigen. TCRdb re-analysed the reads in MiXCR, keeping a single row per CDR3 protein. The sample yields around 300,000 distinct CDR3 sequences, just under 25% seen once. The sequencing used cultured PBMCs, collected from culture after CMV antigen stimulation. The receptor set was obtained from a human donor in good health (CMV status not recorded). Some clones in this sample may be carry-over from other donors' samples.

The chain uses TRBV5-1 and TRBJ2-1; no reliable D call. Germline CDR1 is SGHRS and CDR2 is YFSETQ. The CDR3 loop spans 14 amino acids. V was trimmed by 1 base and J by 7 bases, leaving 12 bases between them. The CDR3 region is CASSLSPSRNEQFF. CDR3 sequence (DNA): TGCGCCAGCAGCTTGTCCCCCAGCCGAAATGAGCAGTTCTTC.

The J gene is TRBJ2-1, the V gene TRBV7-9, with D hard to call. Germline assignment: CDR1 SEHNR and CDR2 FQNEAQ (reference sequence). The CDR3 has 12 residues. Trimming took off 5 bases at V and 9 bases at J, with 11 bases between the two ends. In DNA form, the CDR3 reads TGTGCCAGCAGCCCCGAAGTTCCTGAGCAGTTCTTC. Residues: CASSPEVPEQFF.

This sequence joins TRBV7-8 and TRBJ2-5; D tentatively fits TRBD1 or TRBD2 (6 bases each). CDR3 length: 17 amino acids. CDR1 is SGHVS and CDR2 is FQNEAQ in the germline V gene. Trimming shortened V by 4 bases and J by 4 bases, and 22 bases separated the two germline ends. CDR3 loop: CASSSGASGPPGETQYF. The CDR3 DNA reads as TGTGCCAGCAGCTCGGGGGCCAGCGGACCCCCGGGAGAGACCCAGTACTTC.

The table lists this clonotype with many counts. CDR3 protein: CASSYGGGEGTEAFF. The CDR3 bases are TGTGCCAGCAGTTACGGGGGGGGAGAAGGCACTGAAGCTTTCTTT. The chain carries TRBV6-1 and TRBJ1-1, with a possible D match to TRBD1 (5 bases). The CDR3 is made up of 15 amino acids. CDR1 is MNHNS, CDR2 SASEGT, per germline. V was pared by 5 bases and J by 4 bases, with 17 bases between.

This chain joins TRBV19 and TRBJ2-1, with D perhaps matching TRBD1 or TRBD2 (7 bases each). The CDR3 totals 12 residues. The germline V and J ends were trimmed by 10 bases and 8 bases, with 15 bases remaining between them. Germline V gene sequence: CDR1 LNHDA, CDR2 SQIVND (reference sequence). The CDR3 is CATSQGGYEQFF. DNA of the CDR3: TGTGCCACCTCCCAGGGGGGGTATGAGCAGTTCTTC.